Below are 8 T cell receptor beta chains sequenced from a single sample in a study of CD8 T cells in Susac syndrome. RNA amounts of roughly 0.45 to 1 ug underwent reverse transcription with random hexamers. Via MiXCR, TCRdb re-called the immunoSEQ multiplex PCR reads, giving one row per CDR3 protein. The repertoire holds around 130,000 distinct CDR3 sequences, around 95% seen once, with just over 0.095% in the top ten. The source material was CD4+ T cells from PBMCs. All receptors derive from a human donor in good health.

This chain uses TRBV5-1 with TRBJ2-3, with D hard to call. Germline CDR1 reads SGHRS; CDR2 reads YFSETQ. Trimming stripped 0 bases from V and 2 bases from J, with 7 bases between. The CDR3 length is 14 residues. The CDR3, as DNA: TGCGCCAGCAGCTTGGCAGAATCCACAGATACGCAGTATTTT. Residues: CASSLAESTDTQYF.

CDR3 amino acids: CASRGYPGYEQYF. The CDR3 DNA reads TGTGCCAGCAGGGGTTACCCCGGGTACGAGCAGTACTTC. The chain recombines TRBV2 with TRBJ2-7; D is uncertain. The V end was cut by 6 bases, the J end by 4 bases, with 13 bases between. The CDR3 has 13 amino acids. CDR1 is SNHLY, CDR2 FYNNEI, per germline.

The CDR3 nucleotides are TGTGCCAGCAGTCACGAGGGGTATGGCTACACCTTC. Amino acid sequence: CASSHEGYGYTF. V is TRBV6-1 and J is TRBJ1-2; a weak D match, TRBD1 (5 bases). Germline V gives CDR1 MNHNS, CDR2 SASEGT. This CDR3 comprises 12 residues. With 5 bases removed from V and 5 bases from J, the gap between germline ends came to 9 bases.

The V call is TRBV20-1, the J call TRBJ2-5; 7 positions agree with TRBD1. This CDR3 is built from 13 residues. CDR1 and CDR2 from the germline V gene are DFQATT and SNEGSKA (reference sequence). The V segment lost 5 bases and the J segment 5 bases; nucleotides outside the gene matches: 8. The CDR3, as DNA: TGCAGTGCTTTAGGGGGCAACGAGGAGACCCAGTACTTC. It encodes CSALGGNEETQYF.

J is TRBJ1-1 and V is TRBV7-2, with 9 bases that match TRBD1. Germline CDR1 and CDR2: SGHTA and FQGNSA. The CDR3 consists of 15 residues. Unmatched junction bases numbered 7, after V lost 5 bases and J lost 3 bases. In nucleotides, the CDR3 is TGTGCCAGCAGCGGGACAGGGTGGTTGGACACTGAAGCTTTCTTT. This gives the protein CASSGTGWLDTEAFF.

The rearrangement links TRBV7-3 to TRBJ2-2; D is unresolved. CDR3 length: 12 residues. Trimming stripped 5 bases from V and 0 bases from J, with 1 base between. CDR1 is SGHTA, CDR2 FQGTGA, per germline. DNA for the CDR3: TGTGCCAGCAGCCCGAACACCGGGGAGCTGTTTTTT. It codes for CASSPNTGELFF.

The rearrangement links TRBV24-1 to TRBJ2-2; 7 nucleotides line up with TRBD1. The junction had 6 bases not matched to a gene; V was cut back by 5 bases and J by 4 bases. This CDR3 spans 15 amino acids. Per germline, CDR1 KGHDR and CDR2 SFDVKD. This CDR3 is CATSAGQTSTGELFF. CDR3 coding DNA: TGTGCCACCAGTGCGGGACAGACCTCCACCGGGGAGCTGTTTTTT.

The chain links TRBV5-6 to TRBJ1-3; D remains ambiguous. The V end was cut by 3 bases, the J end by 2 bases, with 6 bases between. Germline V CDR1 and CDR2: SGHDT, YYEEEE. CDR3 length: 13 amino acids. CDR3 amino acids: CASSWTAGNTIYF. DNA for the CDR3: TGTGCCAGCAGCTGGACTGCTGGAAACACCATATATTTT.